Listed below are T cell receptor beta chains from one sample, sequenced in a study of OX40 agonist ivuxolimab in advanced cancers. TCRdb's copy holds only in-frame clones and misses some; the assay was immunoSEQ multiplex PCR. Of around 62,000 clones listed, about 85% were seen once; the top ten hold roughly 0.69%. Sequencing was performed on CD4+ or CD8+ T cells sorted from blood, taken in a trial of the OX40 agonist ivuxolimab. The origin of the receptors is an adult with an advanced solid tumor such as melanoma, head and neck, liver or kidney cancer. Both conserved end residues are part of each CDR3. D genes are given only for firm matches. Clone size is not always given. Where it is, it says once, few, many or a class for expanded clones.

V	size	length	D	J	CDR3	DNA
TRBV19	NA	13	NA	TRBJ1-4	CASSAQHAEKLFF	TGTGCCAGTAGTGCCCAACACGCTGAAAAACTGTTTTTT
TRBV9	NA	15	NA	TRBJ2-2	CASTVGAQNTGELFF	TGTGCCAGCACGGTGGGGGCACAGAACACCGGGGAGCTGTTTTTT
TRBV7-8	NA	17	NA	TRBJ2-6	CASSSLNLGSGANVLTF	TGTGCCAGCAGCTCCTTAAATTTAGGGAGCGGGGCCAACGTCCTGACTTTC
TRBV2	NA	13	NA	TRBJ2-3	CASRLGRGGTQYF	TGTGCCAGCAGACTAGGACGAGGAGGTACGCAGTATTTT
TRBV11-1	few	14	NA	TRBJ1-1	CASSPRGWGTEAFF	TGTGCCAGCAGCCCGCGGGGTTGGGGCACTGAAGCTTTCTTT
TRBV4-1	NA	18	NA	TRBJ1-3	CASSQGPRAGNSGNTIYF	TGCGCCAGCAGCCAAGGGCCACGCGCAGGGAACTCTGGAAACACCATATATTTT
TRBV2	NA	15	NA	TRBJ1-6	CASSKRVQGDSPLHF	TGTGCCAGCAGTAAGAGGGTTCAGGGTGATTCACCCCTCCACTTT
TRBV7-2	once	16	TRBD1	TRBJ1-1	CASSFGQVHGWTEAFF	TGTGCCAGCAGCTTTGGACAGGTCCACGGGTGGACTGAAGCTTTCTTT
TRBV13	NA	14	NA	TRBJ2-2	CASSLGTKTGELFF	TGTGCCAGCAGCTTAGGGACCAAGACCGGGGAGCTGTTTTTT
TRBV20-1	NA	11	NA	TRBJ1-2	CSAGGQRGYTF	TGCAGTGCTGGAGGACAGAGGGGCTACACCTTC
TRBV4-2	NA	16	NA	TRBJ2-3	CASSQDARGGTDTQYF	TGTGCCAGCAGCCAAGACGCCAGGGGGGGCACAGATACGCAGTATTTT
TRBV5-8	NA	12	NA	TRBJ2-7	CASSLTTYEQYF	TGTGCCAGCAGCTTAACGACATACGAGCAGTACTTC
TRBV6-6	NA	15	NA	TRBJ1-2	CASISGEAPNYGYTF	TGTGCCAGCATTTCAGGAGAAGCTCCCAACTATGGCTACACCTTC
TRBV6-5	NA	13	NA	TRBJ1-5	CASSRGTGQPQHF	TGTGCCAGCAGTAGGGGGACGGGTCAGCCCCAGCATTTT
TRBV19	NA	16	TRBD1	TRBJ2-4	CASTPTGTLAKNIQYF	TGTGCCAGTACTCCGACAGGGACGCTAGCCAAAAACATTCAGTACTTC
TRBV7-2	NA	14	NA	TRBJ1-3	CASSGGISGNTIYF	TGTGCCAGCAGCGGGGGTATATCTGGAAACACCATATATTTT
TRBV5-6	NA	13	NA	TRBJ1-2	CASSLASSYGYTF	TGTGCCAGCAGCTTGGCTTCCTCCTATGGCTACACCTTC
TRBV9	NA	15	NA	TRBJ1-5	CASSVGGGAQMPQHF	TGTGCCAGCAGCGTAGGTGGAGGGGCTCAAATGCCCCAGCATTTT
TRBV5-6	few	14	NA	TRBJ2-5	CASSLGSGLETQYF	TGTGCCAGCAGCTTGGGATCAGGGTTGGAGACCCAGTACTTC
TRBV6-5	once	14	TRBD1	TRBJ1-2	CASSLQGILGGYTF	TGTGCCAGCAGTTTACAGGGGATTTTAGGTGGCTACACCTTC
TRBV18	NA	15	NA	TRBJ1-3	CASSGQSPTGNTIYF	TGTGCCAGCTCAGGACAGTCCCCCACTGGAAACACCATATATTTT
TRBV27	few	16	NA	TRBJ2-3	CASSPSLAEGTDTQYF	TGTGCCAGCAGTCCCTCCTTAGCGGAGGGCACAGATACGCAGTATTTT
TRBV4-3	NA	15	NA	TRBJ1-3	CASSQDEGKGNTIYF	TGCGCCAGCAGCCAAGATGAGGGAAAAGGAAACACCATATATTTT
TRBV5-6	few	15	NA	TRBJ1-1	CASSLIRDGNTEAFF	TGTGCCAGCAGCTTGATCCGGGACGGTAACACTGAAGCTTTCTTT
TRBV6-5	NA	15	NA	TRBJ2-7	CASTDPGLRSYEQYF	TGTGCCAGCACCGACCCGGGACTCCGCTCCTACGAGCAGTACTTC
TRBV7-6	once	15	NA	TRBJ2-3	CASSPIGGATDTQYF	TGTGCCAGCAGCCCTATTGGGGGGGCAACGGATACGCAGTATTTT
TRBV14	NA	18	TRBD1	TRBJ1-1	CASSRTGESYAMNTEAFF	TGTGCCAGCAGCCGGACAGGGGAGAGCTATGCCATGAACACTGAAGCTTTCTTT
TRBV7-6	NA	16	TRBD1	TRBJ1-6	CASSLAGQGSYSPLHF	TGTGCCAGCAGCTTAGCCGGACAGGGGAGTTACTCACCCCTCCACTTT
TRBV9	NA	14	NA	TRBJ1-1	CASSPRGRNTEAFF	TGTGCCAGCAGCCCCCGGGGGAGGAACACTGAAGCTTTCTTT